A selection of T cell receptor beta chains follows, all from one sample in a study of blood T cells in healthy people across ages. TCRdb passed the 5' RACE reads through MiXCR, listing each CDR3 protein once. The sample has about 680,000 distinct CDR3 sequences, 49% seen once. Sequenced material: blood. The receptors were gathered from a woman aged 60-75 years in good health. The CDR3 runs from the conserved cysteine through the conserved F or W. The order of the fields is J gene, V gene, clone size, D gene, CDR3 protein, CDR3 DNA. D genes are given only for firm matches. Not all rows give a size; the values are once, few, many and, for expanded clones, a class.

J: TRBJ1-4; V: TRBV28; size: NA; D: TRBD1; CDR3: CASSFGTGGLELFF; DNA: TGTGCCAGCAGTTTTGGGACAGGGGGGTTAGAACTGTTTTTT
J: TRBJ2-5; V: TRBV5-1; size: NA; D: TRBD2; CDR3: CASSHAGGQETQYF; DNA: TGCGCCAGCAGCCATGCGGGAGGACAAGAGACCCAGTACTTC
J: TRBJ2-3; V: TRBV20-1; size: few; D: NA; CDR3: CSATDRTDTQYF; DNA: TGCAGTGCTACGGACCGCACAGATACGCAGTATTTT
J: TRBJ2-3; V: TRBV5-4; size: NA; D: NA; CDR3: CASSLGTSLTDTQYF; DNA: TGTGCCAGCAGCTTGGGGACCTCTCTCACAGATACGCAGTATTTT
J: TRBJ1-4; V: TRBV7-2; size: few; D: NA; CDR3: CASSLDGRDNEKLFF; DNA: TGTGCCAGCAGCTTAGATGGACGGGATAATGAAAAACTGTTTTTT
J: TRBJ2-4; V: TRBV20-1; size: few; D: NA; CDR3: CSARGGGPPFGIQYF; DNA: TGCAGTGCTAGGGGAGGGGGACCCCCGTTTGGCATTCAGTACTTC
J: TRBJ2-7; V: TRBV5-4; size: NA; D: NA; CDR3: CASSQDRGRVNEQYF; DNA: TGCGCCAGCAGCCAAGATAGAGGCAGGGTGAACGAGCAGTACTTC
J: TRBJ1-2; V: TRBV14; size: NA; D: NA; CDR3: CASSQEAIYGYTF; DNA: TGTGCCAGCAGCCAAGAGGCCATCTATGGCTACACCTTC
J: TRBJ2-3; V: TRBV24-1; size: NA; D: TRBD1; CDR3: CATSDRGQGKDTQYF; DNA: TGTGCCACCAGTGATAGGGGACAGGGGAAAGATACGCAGTATTTT
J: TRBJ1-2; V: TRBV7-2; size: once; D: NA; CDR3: CASSSGTTNYGYTF; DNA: TGTGCCAGCAGCTCAGGGACTACTAACTATGGCTACACCTTC
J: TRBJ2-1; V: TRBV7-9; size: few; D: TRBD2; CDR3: CASSVPGLGFNEQFF; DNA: TGTGCCAGCAGCGTACCGGGACTAGGCTTCAATGAGCAGTTCTTC
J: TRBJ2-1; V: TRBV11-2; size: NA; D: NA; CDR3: CASSLVFQFIRGPGPHGQFF; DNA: TGTGCCAGCAGCTTAGTTTTTCAGTTCATTCGAGGACCAGGGCCCCATGGGCAGTTCTTC
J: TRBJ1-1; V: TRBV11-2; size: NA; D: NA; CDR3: CASSLNRVQAFF; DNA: TGTGCCAGCAGCTTGAACAGGGTTCAAGCTTTCTTT
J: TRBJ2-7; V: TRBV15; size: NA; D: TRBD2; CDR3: CATSREVAGGEQYF; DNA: TGTGCCACCAGCAGAGAGGTAGCGGGAGGCGAGCAGTACTTC
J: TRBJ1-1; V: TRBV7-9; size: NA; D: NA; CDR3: CASSLAQSYTEAFF; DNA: TGTGCCAGCAGCTTAGCGCAGAGTTACACTGAAGCTTTCTTT
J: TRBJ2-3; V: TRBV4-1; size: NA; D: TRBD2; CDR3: CASSQGAAGEQDTQYF; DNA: TGCGCCAGCAGCCAAGGGGCAGCGGGAGAGCAAGATACGCAGTATTTT
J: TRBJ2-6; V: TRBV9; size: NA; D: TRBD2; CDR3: CASSEREAPKGGANVLTF; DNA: TGTGCCAGCAGCGAGCGGGAAGCCCCGAAGGGTGGGGCCAACGTCCTGACTTTC
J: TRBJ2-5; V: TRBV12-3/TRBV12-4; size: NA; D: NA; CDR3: CASRPTGDQETQYF; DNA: TGTGCCAGCAGACCAACAGGAGACCAAGAGACCCAGTACTTC
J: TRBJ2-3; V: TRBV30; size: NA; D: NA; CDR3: CAWRDRGSTDTQYF; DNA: TGTGCCTGGAGGGATAGGGGGAGCACAGATACGCAGTATTTT
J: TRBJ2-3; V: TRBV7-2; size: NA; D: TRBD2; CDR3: CASRHGSGRTDTQYF; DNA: TGTGCCAGCAGACACGGTAGCGGGAGAACAGATACGCAGTATTTT
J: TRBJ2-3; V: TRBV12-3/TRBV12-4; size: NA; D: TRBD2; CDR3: CASSRELAGEITDTQYF; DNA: TGTGCCAGCAGTCGGGAACTAGCGGGAGAGATCACAGATACGCAGTATTTT
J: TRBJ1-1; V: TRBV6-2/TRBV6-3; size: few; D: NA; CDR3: CASSYWPGSTEAFF; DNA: TGTGCCAGCAGCTATTGGCCGGGGAGCACTGAAGCTTTCTTT
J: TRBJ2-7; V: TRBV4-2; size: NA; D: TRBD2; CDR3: CASSQVGGRVNEQYF; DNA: TGTGCCAGCAGCCAAGTCGGCGGGAGGGTTAATGAGCAGTACTTC
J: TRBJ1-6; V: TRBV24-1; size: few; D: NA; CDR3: CATSDSLTPWTLHF; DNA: TGTGCCACCAGTGATTCGTTGACCCCGTGGACCCTCCACTTT
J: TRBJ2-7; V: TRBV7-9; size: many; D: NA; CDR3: CASSLGQFEQYF; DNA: TGTGCCAGCAGCTTGGGACAATTCGAGCAGTACTTC
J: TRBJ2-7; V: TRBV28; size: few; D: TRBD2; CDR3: CASSNSGSRREQYF; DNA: TGTGCCAGCAGTAACAGCGGGAGCCGCAGGGAGCAGTACTTC
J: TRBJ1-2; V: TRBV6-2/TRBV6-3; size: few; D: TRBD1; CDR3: CASGQGVGYTF; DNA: TGTGCCAGCGGACAGGGAGTTGGCTACACCTTC
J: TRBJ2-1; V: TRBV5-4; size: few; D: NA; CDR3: CASSLMGVGWKQFF; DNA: TGTGCCAGCAGCTTGATGGGAGTTGGGTGGAAGCAGTTCTTC
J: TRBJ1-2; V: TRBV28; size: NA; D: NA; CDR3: CASSLWHTGQANYGYTF; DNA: TGTGCCAGCAGTTTATGGCATACGGGGCAGGCTAACTATGGCTACACCTTC
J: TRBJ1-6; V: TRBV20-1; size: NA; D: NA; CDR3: CSARAGMSPLHF; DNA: TGCAGTGCTAGGGCAGGGATGTCACCCCTCCACTTT
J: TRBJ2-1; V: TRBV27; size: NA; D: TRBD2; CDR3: CASSLIGRGEDEQFF; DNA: TGTGCCAGCAGTTTAATCGGGAGGGGAGAGGATGAGCAGTTCTTC
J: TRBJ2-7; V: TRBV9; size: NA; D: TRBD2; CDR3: CASSVAGAGVRGEQYF; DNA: TGTGCCAGCAGCGTAGCGGGTGCGGGAGTAAGGGGTGAGCAGTACTTC
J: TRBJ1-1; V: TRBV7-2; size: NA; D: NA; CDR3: CTSSLTPSRHLNTEAFF; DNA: TGTACCAGCAGTTTAACGCCCTCAAGGCACCTGAACACTGAAGCTTTCTTT
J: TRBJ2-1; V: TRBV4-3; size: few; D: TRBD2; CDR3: CASSQDMFAGGSSNEQFF; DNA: TGCGCCAGCAGCCAAGATATGTTTGCGGGAGGAAGTAGTAATGAGCAGTTCTTC
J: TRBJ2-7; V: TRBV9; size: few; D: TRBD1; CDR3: CASSVGTGSSYEQYF; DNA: TGTGCCAGCAGCGTAGGGACAGGGAGCTCCTACGAGCAGTACTTC
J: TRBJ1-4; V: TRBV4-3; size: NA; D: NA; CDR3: CASSQASGATNEKLFF; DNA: TGCGCCAGCAGCCAAGCGTCAGGGGCAACTAATGAAAAACTGTTTTTT
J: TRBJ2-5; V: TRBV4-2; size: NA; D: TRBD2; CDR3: CASSRTGLVSNEQYF; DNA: TGTGCCAGCAGCCGAACAGGACTAGTCTCCAATGAGCAGTACTTC
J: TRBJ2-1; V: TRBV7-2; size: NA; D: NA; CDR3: CASSSQLNEQFF; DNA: TGTGCCAGCAGCTCCCAACTTAATGAGCAGTTCTTC
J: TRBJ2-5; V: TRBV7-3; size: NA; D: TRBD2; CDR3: CASSTSGRWGETQYF; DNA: TGTGCCAGCAGCACCAGCGGGAGATGGGGCGAGACCCAGTACTTC
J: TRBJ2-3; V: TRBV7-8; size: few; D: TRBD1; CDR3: CASSSGQAKSTDTQYF; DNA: TGTGCCAGCAGCTCGGGACAGGCAAAGTCAACAGATACGCAGTATTTT
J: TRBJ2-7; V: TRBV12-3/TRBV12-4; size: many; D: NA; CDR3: CASSQGTEQYF; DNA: TGTGCCAGCAGTCAGGGTACCGAGCAGTACTTC
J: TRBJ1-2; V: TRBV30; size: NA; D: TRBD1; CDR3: CAWSVRTGGGYTF; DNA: TGTGCCTGGAGTGTACGGACAGGGGGAGGCTACACCTTC
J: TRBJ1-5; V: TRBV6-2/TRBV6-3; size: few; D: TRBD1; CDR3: CASSPRQNPGTGPQHF; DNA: TGTGCCAGCAGTCCCCGACAGAATCCCGGGACAGGACCCCAGCATTTT
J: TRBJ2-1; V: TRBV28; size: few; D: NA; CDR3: CASSLLPFNEQFF; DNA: TGTGCCAGCAGTTTACTTCCCTTCAATGAGCAGTTCTTC
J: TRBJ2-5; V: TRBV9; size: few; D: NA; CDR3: CASSVESSQETQYF; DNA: TGTGCCAGCAGCGTAGAGAGTTCTCAAGAGACCCAGTACTTC
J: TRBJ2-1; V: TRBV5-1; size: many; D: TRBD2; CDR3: CASSPSGSSHYNEQFF; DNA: TGCGCCAGCAGCCCTAGCGGGAGCTCCCACTACAATGAGCAGTTCTTC
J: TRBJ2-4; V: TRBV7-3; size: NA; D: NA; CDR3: CASSLTGGALAKNIQYF; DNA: TGTGCCAGCAGCTTAACAGGCGGGGCGCTAGCCAAAAACATTCAGTACTTC